These 13 T cell receptor beta chains originate from one sample sequenced in a study of blood T cells in healthy people across ages. Combining a sample-barcoded 5' primer with a J-beta primer mix, a second PCR ran for about 7 to 11 cycles. TCRdb re-derived calls from the 5' RACE reads in MiXCR, one entry per CDR3 protein. The sample lists more than 750,000 distinct CDR3 sequences, 25% to 30% occurring once. This same sample was also part of a study on T cells of mothers and their children.

Material for sequencing was blood. Every receptor here comes from a woman aged 40 to 55 in good health.

V and J are TRBV12-3 or TRBV12-4 and TRBJ2-3; 7 positions agree with TRBD2. The CDR3 has 15 amino acids. V was clipped by 4 bases and J by 5 bases; unmatched bases: 9. CDR3 nucleotides: TGTGCCAGCAGTTACACTAGCGTGTACAGAGATACGCAGTATTTT. This sequence encodes CASSYTSVYRDTQYF.

The chain combines TRBV12-3 or TRBV12-4 with TRBJ1-2; 9 bases map to TRBD1. This CDR3 region has 15 residues. Unmatched junction bases numbered 4, after V lost 3 bases and J lost 2 bases. CDR3 protein: CASSLSDRGNYGYTF. DNA for the CDR3: TGTGCCAGCAGTTTGTCTGACAGGGGGAACTATGGCTACACCTTC.

This clonotype was recorded at least ten times. In DNA form, the CDR3 reads TGTGCCAGCAGTGACAGGGGTTACACAGATACGCAGTATTTT. This codes for CASSDRGYTDTQYF. The V call is TRBV28, the J call TRBJ2-3, with 8 bases lining up with TRBD1. The V gene's germline CDR1 is MDHEN and CDR2 SYDVKM. The junction had 3 bases not matched to a gene; V was cut back by 5 bases and J by 2 bases. The CDR3 has 14 residues.

This clonotype was seen ten or more times. The chain links TRBV7-8 to TRBJ1-2, with a weak D call TRBD1 (5 bases). V was cut by 5 bases and J by 4 bases, with 11 bases left in between. Per germline, CDR1 SGHVS and CDR2 FQNEAQ. The CDR3 extends over 13 amino acids. CDR3 residues: CASSRDSSYGYTF. Here the CDR3 DNA reads TGTGCCAGCAGCCGCGACAGTAGCTATGGCTACACCTTC.

As for this clonotype: One junction end does not reproduce the germline sequence, and a read error may be involved. This chain links TRBV5-6 with TRBJ1-5; D uncertain. The CDR3 covers 16 residues. The germline gives CDR1 SGHDT, CDR2 YYEEEE. The CDR3: CASSLGPLNGNRPQHF. DNA for the CDR3: TGTGCCAGCAGCTTGGGCCCCTTGAATGGCAATCGGCCCCAGCATTTT. Full variable domain (missing parts from reference TRBV5-6 and TRBJ1-5): DAGVTQSPTHLIKTRGQQVTLRCSPKSGHDTVSWYQQALGQGPQFIFQYYEEEERQRGNFPDRFSGHQFPNYSSELNVNALLLGDSALYLCASSLGPLNGNRPQHFGDGTRLSIL.

This clonotype was recorded a few times. V gene TRBV28 combines with J gene TRBJ1-1; TRBD1 is a possible D gene (6 bases). The CDR3 is made up of 17 amino acids. Trimming stripped 6 bases from V and 6 bases from J, with 26 bases between. The V gene's germline CDR1 is MDHEN and CDR2 SYDVKM. The CDR3: CASSILLGRGASAEAFF. The CDR3 DNA sequence: TGTGCCAGCAGCATCCTGTTGGGGAGGGGGGCGTCTGCTGAAGCTTTCTTT.

This sequence joins TRBV6-2 or TRBV6-3 and TRBJ1-1; maybe TRBD1 (5 bases). Trimming stripped 6 bases from V and 8 bases from J, with 19 bases between. This CDR3 is built from 14 residues. Germline V gene data show CDR1 as MNHEY and CDR2 as SVGEGT. The CDR3, as DNA: TGTGCCAGCAGGGACATTACTACGGCCACCGAAGCTTTCTTT. Amino acids: CASRDITTATEAFF.

This clonotype appeared once. V and J are TRBV24-1 and TRBJ2-1; the D gene could be TRBD1 or TRBD2 (7 bases each). CDR1 and CDR2 (germline): KGHDR, SFDVKD. This CDR3 comprises 17 residues. Trimming pared 5 bases from V and 6 bases from J, leaving 22 bases between. The CDR3 DNA reads as TGTGCCACCAGTGCCCAAATAGGGGGCGGGAGTAGCAATGAGCAGTTCTTC. Translating it yields CATSAQIGGGSSNEQFF.

A few counts support this clonotype. The chain carries TRBV7-2 and TRBJ1-1; D remains ambiguous. Germline V gene data show CDR1 as SGHTA and CDR2 as FQGNSA. The CDR3 spans 14 residues. Trimming pared 6 bases from V and 3 bases from J, leaving 14 bases between. The CDR3 is CASRSPTRYTEAFF. The CDR3 nucleotides read TGTGCCAGCAGGAGCCCGACTAGGTACACTGAAGCTTTCTTT.

This clonotype was seen repeatedly, ten times or more. The CDR3 nucleotides read TGCGCCAGCAGCCAAGACGGGGGCCTTAACTATGGCTACACCTTC. Protein: CASSQDGGLNYGYTF. The rearrangement uses TRBV4-3 and TRBJ1-2, with D possibly TRBD1 on 6 matching bases. The CDR3 extends over 15 amino acids. Germline assignment: CDR1 LGHNA and CDR2 YSLEER. V was pared by 0 bases and J by 1 base, with 9 bases between.

The table lists this clonotype with a few counts. V and J are TRBV28 and TRBJ2-2; TRBD1 matches at 7 bases. Per the germline V gene, CDR1 is MDHEN and CDR2 is SYDVKM. V lost 5 bases, J lost 3 bases, and 9 bases stayed unmatched. The CDR3 runs 16 residues. DNA for the CDR3: TGTGCCAGCAGTGTTGGGGACAGAACTTACACCGGGGAGCTGTTTTTT. It specifies CASSVGDRTYTGELFF.

There are a few counts of this clonotype. The chain is built from TRBV3-1 and TRBJ2-1, with D possibly TRBD2 on 5 matching bases. Trimming took off 2 bases at V and 1 base at J, with 15 bases between the two ends. Germline V gives CDR1 LGHDT, CDR2 YNNKEL (reference sequence). This CDR3 spans 17 amino acids. The CDR3 protein is CASSQRTSGGSYNEQFF. CDR3 nucleotides: TGTGCCAGCAGCCAAAGGACTTCTGGCGGATCCTACAATGAGCAGTTCTTC.

This rearrangement joins TRBV5-1 to TRBJ2-1; tentative D call: TRBD1 (5 bases). The CDR3 totals 16 residues. The germline V and J ends were trimmed by 4 bases and 5 bases, with 19 bases remaining between them. Germline-derived CDR1 and CDR2 are SGHRS and YFSETQ. The CDR3 DNA sequence: TGCGCCAGCAGCCCCACAGGATTTGGGGTGGACAATGAGCAGTTCTTC. Translation gives CASSPTGFGVDNEQFF.